One T cell receptor (beta chain) is described in this entry. In germline, CDR1 is LNHDA, CDR2 SQIVND (reference sequence). V lost 3 bases and J 5 bases, leaving 8 bases between the germline ends. The CDR3 sequence is 13 residues long. Generated by immunoSEQ multiplex PCR, the TCRdb table keeps only in-frame clones and is missing some. The repertoire holds approximately 76,000 clones, with more than 80% as singletons. This sample was included in a study of blood T cell repertoires in COVID-19. Study background: The study drew acute and convalescent COVID-19 samples from the United States, Italy and Spain. From T cells, B-cell-depleted T cells, or PBMCs came the material, which was cDNA or gDNA.

Sequences were obtained from peripheral blood. The receptor's source is a woman aged 80 or older with active or convalescent COVID-19. The chain combines TRBV19 with TRBJ2-1, with D perhaps matching TRBD1 (5 bases). The CDR3 loop reads CASSMRRDNEQFF. DNA for the CDR3: TGTGCCAGTAGTATGCGCAGGGACAATGAGCAGTTCTTC.